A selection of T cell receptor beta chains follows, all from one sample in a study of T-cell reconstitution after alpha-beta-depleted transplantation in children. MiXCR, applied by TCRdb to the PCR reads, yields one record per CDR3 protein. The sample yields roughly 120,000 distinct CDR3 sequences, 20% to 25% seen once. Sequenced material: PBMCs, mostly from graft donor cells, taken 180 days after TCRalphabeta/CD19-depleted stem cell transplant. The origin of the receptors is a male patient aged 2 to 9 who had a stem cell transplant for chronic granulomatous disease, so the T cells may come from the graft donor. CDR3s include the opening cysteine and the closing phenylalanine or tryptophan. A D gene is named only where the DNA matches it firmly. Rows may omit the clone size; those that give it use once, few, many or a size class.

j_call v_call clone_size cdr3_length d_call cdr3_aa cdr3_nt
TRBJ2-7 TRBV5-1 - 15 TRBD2 CASSFLLAGVYEQYF TGCGCCAGCAGCTTCCTACTAGCGGGAGTCTACGAGCAGTACTTC
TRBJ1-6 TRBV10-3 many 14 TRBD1 CAIQGEAYNSPLHF TGTGCCATCCAGGGGGAGGCCTATAATTCACCCCTCCACTTT
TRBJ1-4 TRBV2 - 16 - CASSDQGRAANEKLFF TGTGCCAGCAGTGACCAGGGGAGGGCGGCTAATGAAAAACTGTTTTTT
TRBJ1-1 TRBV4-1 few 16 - CASSQGRTSADTEAFF TGCGCCAGCAGCCAGGGTAGGACCTCCGCGGACACTGAAGCTTTCTTT
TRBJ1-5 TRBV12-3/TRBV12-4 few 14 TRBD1 CASSLGQGGQPQHF TGTGCCAGCAGCCTCGGACAGGGAGGACAGCCCCAGCATTTT
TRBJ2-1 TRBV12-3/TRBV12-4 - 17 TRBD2 CASSFGTGLASYNEQFF TGTGCCAGCAGTTTTGGTACGGGACTAGCGTCCTACAATGAGCAGTTCTTC
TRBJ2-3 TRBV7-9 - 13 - CASGTTLEDTQYF TGTGCCAGCGGGACAACATTGGAAGATACGCAGTATTTT
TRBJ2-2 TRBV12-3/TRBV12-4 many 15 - CASRGLGEDTGELFF TGTGCCAGCCGTGGTTTGGGCGAAGACACCGGGGAGCTGTTTTTT
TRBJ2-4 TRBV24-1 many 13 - CATSDSPLGTQYF TGTGCCACCAGTGATAGCCCATTGGGGACGCAGTACTTC
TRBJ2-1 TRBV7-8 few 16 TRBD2 CASSNRGGVVDNEQFF TGTGCCAGCAGCAATCGCGGGGGGGTGGTAGACAATGAGCAGTTCTTC
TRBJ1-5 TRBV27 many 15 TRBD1 CASSHRTGAGQPQHF TGTGCCAGCAGTCATCGAACAGGGGCTGGTCAGCCCCAGCATTTT
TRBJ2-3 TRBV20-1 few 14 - CSARERRATDTQYF TGCAGTGCTAGAGAACGTAGGGCCACAGATACGCAGTATTTT
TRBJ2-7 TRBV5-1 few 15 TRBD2 CASSPRTSGRDEQYF TGCGCCAGCAGCCCACGGACTAGCGGGAGAGACGAGCAGTACTTC
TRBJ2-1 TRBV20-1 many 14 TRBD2 CSARGLAKYNEQFF TGCAGTGCTAGGGGACTAGCGAAATACAATGAGCAGTTCTTC
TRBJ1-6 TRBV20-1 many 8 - CSASRAYF TGCAGTGCTAGCAGGGCCTACTTT
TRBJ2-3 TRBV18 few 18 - CASSSQGGTASATDTQYF TGTGCCAGCTCATCTCAGGGGGGGACGGCTAGCGCCACAGATACGCAGTATTTT
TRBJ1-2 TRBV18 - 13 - CASSELEGYGYTF TGTGCCAGCTCAGAACTCGAGGGGTATGGCTACACCTTC
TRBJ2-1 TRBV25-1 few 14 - CASSGGVRGNEQFF TGTGCCAGCAGTGGGGGAGTCCGGGGGAATGAGCAGTTCTTC
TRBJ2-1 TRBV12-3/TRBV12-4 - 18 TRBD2 CASSLGLAGGPWYNEQFF TGTGCCAGCAGTTTAGGACTAGCGGGAGGGCCTTGGTACAATGAGCAGTTCTTC
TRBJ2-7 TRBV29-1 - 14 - CSVGVKGLIYEQYF TGCAGCGTGGGGGTAAAGGGACTCATCTACGAGCAGTACTTC
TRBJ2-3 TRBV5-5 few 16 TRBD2 CASSSSGTSGVDTQYF TGTGCCAGCAGCTCTTCCGGGACTAGCGGCGTAGATACGCAGTATTTT
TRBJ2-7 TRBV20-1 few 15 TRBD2 CSARSPRGLADEQYF TGCAGTGCTAGATCCCCACGAGGACTAGCCGACGAGCAGTACTTC
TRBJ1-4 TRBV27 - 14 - CASSWGGDNEKLFF TGTGCCAGCAGTTGGGGAGGAGATAATGAAAAACTGTTTTTT
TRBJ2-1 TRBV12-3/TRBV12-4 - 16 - CASSANHRVMDNEQFF TGTGCCAGCAGTGCCAACCACAGGGTAATGGACAATGAGCAGTTCTTC
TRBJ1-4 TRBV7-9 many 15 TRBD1 CASSYGQARSEKLFF TGTGCCAGCAGCTACGGACAGGCCAGGAGTGAAAAACTGTTTTTT
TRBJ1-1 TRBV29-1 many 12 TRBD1 CSVQTGAAEAFF TGCAGCGTCCAGACAGGGGCGGCTGAAGCTTTCTTT
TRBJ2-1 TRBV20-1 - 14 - CSASVFSALNEQFF TGCAGTGCCAGCGTCTTTAGCGCGCTCAATGAGCAGTTCTTC
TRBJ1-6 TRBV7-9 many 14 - CASSSRGTGPPLHF TGTGCCAGCAGCTCAAGAGGGACGGGGCCACCCCTCCACTTT
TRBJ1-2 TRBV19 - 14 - CASSMQDRPYGYTF TGTGCCAGTAGTATGCAGGACAGACCGTATGGCTACACCTTC
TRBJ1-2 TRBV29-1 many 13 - CSVPHTGSYGYTF TGCAGCGTGCCCCACACCGGGAGCTATGGCTACACCTTC
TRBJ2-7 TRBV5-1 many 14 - CASRIQTGAYEQYF TGCGCCAGCAGAATACAAACCGGGGCCTACGAGCAGTACTTC
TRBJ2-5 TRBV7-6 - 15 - CASSLAGLGQETQYF TGTGCCAGCAGCTTAGCAGGGTTGGGACAAGAGACCCAGTACTTC
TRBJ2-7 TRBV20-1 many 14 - CSARRTGQPGEQYF TGCAGTGCCCGCCGGACTGGGCAGCCCGGGGAGCAGTACTTC
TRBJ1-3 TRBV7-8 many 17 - CASSFRSGSSSGNTIYF TGTGCCAGCAGCTTCCGAAGCGGATCTTCCTCTGGAAACACCATATATTTT
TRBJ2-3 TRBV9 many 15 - CASSVAGASTDTQYF TGTGCCAGCAGCGTAGCGGGGGCCAGCACAGATACGCAGTATTTT
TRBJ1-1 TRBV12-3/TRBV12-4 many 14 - CASSLRATDTEAFF TGTGCCAGCAGTTTACGGGCGACGGACACTGAAGCTTTCTTT
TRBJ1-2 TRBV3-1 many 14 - CASSQGSSGDGYTF TGTGCCAGCAGCCAAGGATCCTCGGGGGATGGCTACACCTTC
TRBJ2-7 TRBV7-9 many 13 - CASSLSVTSEQYF TGTGCCAGCAGCTTAAGCGTAACAAGTGAGCAGTACTTC
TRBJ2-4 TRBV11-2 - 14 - CASRFWGAKNIQYF TGTGCCAGCAGATTTTGGGGTGCCAAAAACATTCAGTACTTC
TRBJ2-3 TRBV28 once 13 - CASTQNRADTQYF TGTGCCAGCACCCAAAACAGGGCAGATACGCAGTATTTT
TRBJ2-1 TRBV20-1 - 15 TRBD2 CSARPTSAFYNEQFF TGCAGTGCTAGACCGACTAGCGCTTTCTACAATGAGCAGTTCTTC
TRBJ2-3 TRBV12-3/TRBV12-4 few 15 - CASSVGGDFTDTQYF TGTGCCAGCAGCGTGGGAGGAGACTTCACAGATACGCAGTATTTT
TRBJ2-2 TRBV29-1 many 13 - CSGGSPNTGELFF TGCAGCGGGGGCTCTCCGAACACCGGGGAGCTGTTTTTT
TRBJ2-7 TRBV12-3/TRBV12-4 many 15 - CASSPQSGSSYEQYF TGTGCCAGCAGTCCACAGTCGGGTAGCTCCTACGAGCAGTACTTC
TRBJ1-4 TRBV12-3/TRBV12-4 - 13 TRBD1 CASRGQGPEKLFF TGTGCCAGCAGAGGACAGGGGCCGGAAAAACTGTTTTTT
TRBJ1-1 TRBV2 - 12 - CASRQGVLEAFF TGTGCCAGCAGACAGGGAGTCCTTGAAGCTTTCTTT
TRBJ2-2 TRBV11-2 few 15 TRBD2 CASSLVGTSTGELFF TGTGCCAGCAGCTTAGTGGGGACTAGCACCGGGGAGCTGTTTTTT
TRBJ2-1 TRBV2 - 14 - CASSGRISDNEQFF TGTGCCAGCAGTGGTCGGATCAGCGACAATGAGCAGTTCTTC
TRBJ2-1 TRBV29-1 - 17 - CSVEPDRTEDPYNEQFF TGCAGCGTTGAACCCGACAGGACAGAGGACCCCTACAATGAGCAGTTCTTC
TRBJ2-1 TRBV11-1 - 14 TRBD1 CASSLGQGRDEQFF TGTGCCAGCAGCTTGGGACAGGGGAGGGATGAGCAGTTCTTC
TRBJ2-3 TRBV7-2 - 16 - CASSLGGGSPTDTQYF TGTGCCAGCAGCTTAGGGGGCGGGTCGCCCACAGATACGCAGTATTTT
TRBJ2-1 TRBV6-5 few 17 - CASSYSVLRTPQWEQFF TGTGCCAGCAGTTACTCGGTTTTGCGGACACCACAATGGGAGCAGTTCTTC
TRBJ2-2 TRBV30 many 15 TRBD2 CAWSGLAALTGELFF TGTGCCTGGTCTGGACTAGCGGCCCTCACCGGGGAGCTGTTTTTT
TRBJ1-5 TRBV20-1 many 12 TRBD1 CSATGGDQPQHF TGCAGTGCCACAGGGGGCGATCAGCCCCAGCATTTT
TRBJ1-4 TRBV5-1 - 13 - CASSGVTNEKLFF TGCGCCTCGTCGGGGGTGACTAATGAAAAACTGTTTTTT
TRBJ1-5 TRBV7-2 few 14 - CASSLGRSDQPQHF TGTGCCAGCAGCTTAGGACGGAGCGATCAGCCCCAGCATTTT
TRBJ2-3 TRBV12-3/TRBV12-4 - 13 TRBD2 CASSRSGGDTQYF TGTGCCAGCAGCCGTAGCGGGGGAGATACGCAGTATTTT
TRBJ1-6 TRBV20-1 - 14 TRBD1 CSARDPTGASPLHF TGCAGTGCTAGAGACCCGACAGGGGCTTCACCCCTCCACTTT
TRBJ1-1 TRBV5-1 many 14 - CASSTGLGDTEAFF TGCGCCAGCAGCACGGGACTAGGCGACACTGAAGCTTTCTTT
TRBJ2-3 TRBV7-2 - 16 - CASSARQGGATDTQYF TGTGCCAGCAGCGCAAGACAGGGAGGAGCCACAGATACGCAGTATTTT